The source of this T cell receptor (beta chain) is a study of beta chain features in type 1 diabetes. Study outcomes and limitations: Fewer insertions but more deletions were seen at VDJ junctions in type 1 diabetes patients. TCRB CDR3s from Type 1 diabetes patients were moderately but significantly shorter in all four CD4+ subsets. It was not settled here whether HLA type affects TCRB rearrangement.

The whole isolated RNA underwent reverse transcription, so sequencing captured expressed TCRB transcripts. Roughly 3.6 million reads was the average for naive, central memory and regulatory T cell samples. Sequenced by immunoSEQ multiplex PCR; TCRdb stores in-frame clones only, minus some. The data contain 400,000 or so clones, 9.6% of them singletons. Markers CD45RO/CCR7/CD25/CD127/CD95/CD27 served to sort CD4+ naive, central memory, regulatory and stem cell-like memory cells. The CDR3 spans 15 residues. Looked up from germline, CDR1 is SGHTA and CDR2 is FQGNSA. Trimming took 2 bases from V and 8 from J, leaving 16 bases between them. This clone occurred a few times. Its antigen is unidentified.

This sequence originates from a man aged 30 to 39 with type 1 diabetes. The sequenced material came from central memory CD4+ T cells from blood. This chain uses TRBV7-2 with TRBJ2-1; D may correspond to TRBD1 or TRBD2 (6 bases each). CDR3 in amino acids: CASSLTGALGDEQFF. The CDR3 bases are TGTGCCAGCAGCTTAACGGGGGCCCTAGGCGATGAGCAGTTCTTC.